The sequence of this T cell receptor (beta chain) was determined in a study of T cells in Graves' hyperthyroidism and ophthalmopathy (dated by TCRdb to the late 2010s). In the study overall: Peripheral blood samples were taken at initial diagnosis, before any treatment was given. Thyroid tissue and blood T-cell repertoires from several Graves' hyperthyroidism patients were also compared in the study. A discovery cohort of about 95 patients, approximately 45 with Graves' ophthalmopathy and about 60 with stable Graves' hyperthyroidism, was used to find distinguishing TCR V-J signatures. Prospective prediction of ophthalmopathy was tested in an independent validation cohort of approximately 19 hyperthyroidism patients and 17 patients who later progressed to ophthalmopathy. After blood sampling, hyperthyroidism patients were treated with methimazole at a starting dose of 30 mg daily, and ophthalmopathy patients were treated with high-dose intravenous methylprednisolone. The roughly 100 discovery patients were randomly split 7:3 into training and test sets. According to the paper, TCR Vbeta CDR3 sequencing was carried out on 135 peripheral blood samples, which came from under 50 ophthalmopathy, around 74 hyperthyroidism and about 17 progressor patients.

Ophthalmopathy patients had moderately to severely active disease, Clinical Activity Score of at least 3, NOSPECS grade of at least 4, and duration under 3 months. The study excluded patients with uncontrolled infections, other autoimmune diseases, pregnancy or lactation. Diagnoses were established on the basis of clinical symptoms, serum thyroxine and TRAb, thyroid ultrasound, and orbital computed tomography. Ficoll-Paque density gradient centrifugation was used to isolate PBMCs from 9.5 to 10 ml of fresh peripheral blood. Total RNA was extracted using Trizol reagent, and RNA quality was assessed on an Agilent 2100 Bioanalyzer. Here is what the overall study found, with its caveats: Sample size was not statistically predetermined, and blinding of investigators to group allocation was not performed. In cross-validation, a model built on a 13 V-J signature told ophthalmopathy apart from stable hyperthyroidism with about 90% sensitivity and 81% to 82% specificity, and in testing the same model reached 80%/75%. In validation, progression to ophthalmopathy was predicted by the model with roughly 69% sensitivity and around 76% specificity, a median of roughly 6.4 months before onset. Most expanded thyroid clonotypes (frequency above 0.001) were also found in blood, which suggests that blood repertoires may mirror thyroid immune responses.

This clonotype was detected ten times or more. Its cognate antigen has yet to be identified. Within one base of it there is no much larger clone, and no base qualities were kept. The TCR beta CDR3 regions were amplified from the RNA transcripts. The first round of RT-PCR for the TCR CDR3 was performed with the HTBI primer set and the Qiagen OneStep RT-PCR kit. The libraries were constructed in a second round of multiplex PCR and then size-selected and purified. Paired-end sequencing of the libraries was performed with 100 bp reads on an Illumina HiSeq2000. Regarding the original processing steps: SOAPnuke was used to process the raw data, with reads discarded if the reads contained adapters or uncalled bases, had a mean Phred below 15, or lacked an exact constant-primer or identifier match. High-quality paired reads were merged using COPE v1.2.5, and each unique nucleotide sequence was defined as a clonotype. Clonotypes were aligned to IMGT TRBV, TRBD and TRBJ reference segments using MiTCR v1.1. Analysis was restricted to V-J combinations with a frequency above 0.0001, which covered 98% to 99.2% of repertoires. A TCS score was defined as the ratio of F50 (clonal expansion) to E x V (chaos), with BLOSUM62-based TCRdist applied between CDR3 peptides within each V-J. Welch's t-statistics and random forest reduced roughly 500 V-J features to roughly 13, which were used in a naive Bayes classifier (R e1071). TCRdb trimmed the raw reads at Q25, called clones with MiXCR and kept productive beta chains. CDR3 protein sequences are deduplicated, and each keeps its most common genes and DNA. The V and J calls follow TCRdb's processing rather than the paper's. For this sample there are hundreds of thousands of distinct CDR3 sequences; about 24% appear just once. The ten largest clones capture 11% of the sample.

Material for sequencing was blood. The sequence derives from a woman aged 25 to 39 with Graves' ophthalmopathy.

The CDR3 region has the sequence CATRGQGDRYEAFF. The DNA sequence is TGTGCCACCCGGGGACAGGGAGATAGGTATGAAGCTTTCTTT. This chain joins TRBV6-1 to TRBJ1-1; TRBD1 agrees with 9 junctional bases. The germline V gene yields MNHNS for CDR1 and SASEGT for CDR2. Its CDR3 holds 14 amino acids, cysteine through phenylalanine. CDR3 DNA is the only sequence kept; it has 42 bases, read in frame from the first base. Relative to germline, V is missing 10 bases and J is missing 7 bases, with 13 bases of the junction outside any gene match.